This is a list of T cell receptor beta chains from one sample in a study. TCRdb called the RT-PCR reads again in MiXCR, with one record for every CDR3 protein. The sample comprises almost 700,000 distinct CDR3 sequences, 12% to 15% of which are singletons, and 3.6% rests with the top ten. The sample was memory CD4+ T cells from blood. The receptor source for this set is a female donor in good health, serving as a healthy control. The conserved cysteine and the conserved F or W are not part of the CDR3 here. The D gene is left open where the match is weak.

cdr3_aa: SAGAPGRLSGNTIY; j_call: TRBJ1-3; d_call: NA; v_call: TRBV20-1
cdr3_aa: ASSLVWGLEQF; j_call: TRBJ2-1; d_call: NA; v_call: TRBV3-1
cdr3_aa: ASIDAGAPYNEQF; j_call: TRBJ2-1; d_call: NA; v_call: TRBV6-2/TRBV6-3
cdr3_aa: ASSLAEAGAATQY; j_call: TRBJ2-3; d_call: TRBD2; v_call: TRBV5-4
cdr3_aa: AIHWHQSYEQY; j_call: TRBJ2-7; d_call: NA; v_call: TRBV10-3
cdr3_aa: ASKTGNYEQY; j_call: TRBJ2-7; d_call: NA; v_call: TRBV2
cdr3_aa: SARVPQETQY; j_call: TRBJ2-5; d_call: NA; v_call: TRBV20-1
cdr3_aa: SARALGGSGYNEQF; j_call: TRBJ2-1; d_call: TRBD2; v_call: TRBV20-1
cdr3_aa: ASRPSGGGEQF; j_call: TRBJ2-1; d_call: TRBD2; v_call: TRBV28
cdr3_aa: SARGQQETQY; j_call: TRBJ2-5; d_call: NA; v_call: TRBV20-1
cdr3_aa: ASSGPGQGPYGYT; j_call: TRBJ1-2; d_call: TRBD1; v_call: TRBV28
cdr3_aa: ASSTGTDNYGYT; j_call: TRBJ1-2; d_call: TRBD1; v_call: TRBV5-4
cdr3_aa: ASSLSLGVTDTQY; j_call: TRBJ2-3; d_call: NA; v_call: TRBV7-9
cdr3_aa: ASSAGTGDRDEQF; j_call: TRBJ2-1; d_call: TRBD1; v_call: TRBV7-6
cdr3_aa: SASPGEAYEQY; j_call: TRBJ2-7; d_call: NA; v_call: TRBV20-1
cdr3_aa: SVVVRANYGYT; j_call: TRBJ1-2; d_call: NA; v_call: TRBV29-1
cdr3_aa: ASNSPGETKNIQY; j_call: TRBJ2-4; d_call: NA; v_call: TRBV28
cdr3_aa: ASSLSLASHEQY; j_call: TRBJ2-7; d_call: NA; v_call: TRBV5-1
cdr3_aa: AISDQSLEQY; j_call: TRBJ2-7; d_call: NA; v_call: TRBV10-3
cdr3_aa: SASGLAGASTDTQY; j_call: TRBJ2-3; d_call: TRBD2; v_call: TRBV20-1
cdr3_aa: ASSYTQGARNTEAF; j_call: TRBJ1-1; d_call: TRBD1; v_call: TRBV6-5
cdr3_aa: ASTTGRGRQPQH; j_call: TRBJ1-5; d_call: NA; v_call: TRBV28
cdr3_aa: ASTFLTQIEAF; j_call: TRBJ1-1; d_call: NA; v_call: TRBV28
cdr3_aa: ASSVSASSTDTQY; j_call: TRBJ2-3; d_call: NA; v_call: TRBV9
cdr3_aa: AISGAGTSGYNEQF; j_call: TRBJ2-1; d_call: TRBD2; v_call: TRBV10-3
cdr3_aa: ATRDGVSYNEQF; j_call: TRBJ2-1; d_call: NA; v_call: TRBV24-1
cdr3_aa: ASSQGLAGLTDTQY; j_call: TRBJ2-3; d_call: TRBD2; v_call: TRBV4-1
cdr3_aa: ASSFGSFNEKLF; j_call: TRBJ1-4; d_call: NA; v_call: TRBV7-2
cdr3_aa: ATSRDWRDPTFNTEAF; j_call: TRBJ1-1; d_call: NA; v_call: TRBV15
cdr3_aa: AISREATGVYGYT; j_call: TRBJ1-2; d_call: NA; v_call: TRBV10-3
cdr3_aa: ASSLTPQGGVQF; j_call: TRBJ2-1; d_call: NA; v_call: TRBV27
cdr3_aa: ASSKPDRVGSSYNEQF; j_call: TRBJ2-1; d_call: TRBD1; v_call: TRBV6-5
cdr3_aa: ASSGVGELF; j_call: TRBJ2-2; d_call: NA; v_call: TRBV6-2/TRBV6-3
cdr3_aa: ASSYFLDTQY; j_call: TRBJ2-3; d_call: NA; v_call: TRBV12-3/TRBV12-4
cdr3_aa: ASSLEGGQSNQPQH; j_call: TRBJ1-5; d_call: NA; v_call: TRBV5-1
cdr3_aa: ASSLGSAGGTGELF; j_call: TRBJ2-2; d_call: TRBD2; v_call: TRBV7-2
cdr3_aa: ASHRRNTGELF; j_call: TRBJ2-2; d_call: NA; v_call: TRBV6-2/TRBV6-3
cdr3_aa: ASSYGGNWDRSNYGYT; j_call: TRBJ1-2; d_call: TRBD1; v_call: TRBV6-5
cdr3_aa: SARPEQETQY; j_call: TRBJ2-5; d_call: NA; v_call: TRBV20-1
cdr3_aa: ASSDRTSGTSAGELF; j_call: TRBJ2-2; d_call: TRBD2; v_call: TRBV6-6
cdr3_aa: ASSLGAQGEEAF; j_call: TRBJ1-1; d_call: NA; v_call: TRBV5-1
cdr3_aa: ASSSGTSGIATQY; j_call: TRBJ2-3; d_call: TRBD2; v_call: TRBV6-5
cdr3_aa: ASSPLTGRPLETQY; j_call: TRBJ2-5; d_call: NA; v_call: TRBV27
cdr3_aa: ASSLGGASGSADTQY; j_call: TRBJ2-3; d_call: TRBD2; v_call: TRBV7-2
cdr3_aa: SAESSGRASTDTQY; j_call: TRBJ2-3; d_call: TRBD2; v_call: TRBV20-1